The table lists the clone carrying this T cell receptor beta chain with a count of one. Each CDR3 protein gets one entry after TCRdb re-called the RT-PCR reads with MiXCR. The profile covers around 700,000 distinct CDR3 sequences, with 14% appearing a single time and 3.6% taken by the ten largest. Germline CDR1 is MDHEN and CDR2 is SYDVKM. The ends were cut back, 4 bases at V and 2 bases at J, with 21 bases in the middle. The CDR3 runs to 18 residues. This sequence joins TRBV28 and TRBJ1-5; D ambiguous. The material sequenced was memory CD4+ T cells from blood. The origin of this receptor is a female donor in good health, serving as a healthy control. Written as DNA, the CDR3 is TGTGCCAGCAGTTCCCCGACATTTAGCTTGTTGGGCAATCAGCCCCAGCATTTT. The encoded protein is CASSSPTFSLLGNQPQHF.